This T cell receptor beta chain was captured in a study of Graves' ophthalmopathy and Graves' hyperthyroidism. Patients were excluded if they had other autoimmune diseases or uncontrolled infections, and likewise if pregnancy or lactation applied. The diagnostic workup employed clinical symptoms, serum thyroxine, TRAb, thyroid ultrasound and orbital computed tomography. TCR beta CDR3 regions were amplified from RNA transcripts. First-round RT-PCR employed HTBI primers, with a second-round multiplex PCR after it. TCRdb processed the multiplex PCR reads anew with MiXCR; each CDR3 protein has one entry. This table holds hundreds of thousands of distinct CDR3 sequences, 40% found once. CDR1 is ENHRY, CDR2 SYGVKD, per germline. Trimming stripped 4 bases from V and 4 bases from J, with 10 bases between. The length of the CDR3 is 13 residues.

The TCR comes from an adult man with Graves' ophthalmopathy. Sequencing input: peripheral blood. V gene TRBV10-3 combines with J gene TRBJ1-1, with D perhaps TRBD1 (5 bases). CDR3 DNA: TGTGCCATCAGTGTAGAAGGGGCCACTGAAGCTTTCTTT. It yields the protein CAISVEGATEAFF.